This T cell receptor beta chain was documented in a study of blood T cells in healthy people across ages. General observations from the study: Whereas aged donors had fewer naive CD4+ cells, long-lived donors had more of them and higher diversity. Significant beta diversity loss was already apparent by age approximately 37, declining roughly linearly.

Germline V gene sequence: CDR1 MGHRA, CDR2 YSYEKL. V lost 0 bases, J lost 9 bases, and 12 bases lay in between. The CDR3 extends over 14 amino acids. Using a J-beta primer mix together with a sample-barcoded 5' primer, a second PCR was run for roughly 6 to 12 cycles. TCRdb recomputed calls from the 5' RACE reads with MiXCR, one row per CDR3 protein. The sample holds roughly 1,500,000 distinct CDR3 sequences; 42% are singletons and the top ten take 7% to 9.5%. This clonotype was recorded a few times. Its antigen is not identified. This receptor was taken from a woman younger than 35 in good health. The chain recombines TRBV4-1 with TRBJ2-4; possibly TRBD2 for D (6 bases). Specimen: blood. The CDR3 protein is CASSQDGQGGIQYF. Written as DNA, the CDR3 is TGCGCCAGCAGCCAAGACGGCCAGGGAGGCATTCAGTACTTC.